The next 15 T cell receptor beta chains were all read from a single sample in a study of regulatory T cells in long-lasting Graves disease. Sample time point: newly diagnosed GD, antithyroid drugs for less than 3 months. Researchers made the TCR library from RNA that was extracted from PBMCs. Both iRepertoire HTBI primers and Arm-PCR of CDR3 regions were used to build the TCR beta libraries. Via MiXCR, TCRdb re-called the multiplex PCR reads, giving one row per CDR3 protein. Altogether around 480,000 distinct CDR3 sequences are present, about 15% being singletons, with the ten largest covering just under 25%. These same data were also listed under a study on T cells in Graves' hyperthyroidism and ophthalmopathy.

This specimen consisted of peripheral blood mononuclear cells (PBMCs), obtained at new diagnosis, from a patient treated with antithyroid drugs. These receptors were taken from a woman aged 40 to 65 with Graves disease.

This clonotype occurred a few times. The chain carries TRBV19 and TRBJ2-5; 9 nucleotides align to TRBD1. Germline V gene data show CDR1 as LNHDA and CDR2 as SQIVND (reference sequence). The CDR3 spans 16 residues. The V segment lost 9 bases and the J segment 2 bases; nucleotides outside the gene matches: 13. CDR3 loop: CASTGLGQGRQETQYF. CDR3 sequence (DNA): TGTGCCAGCACTGGGCTAGGACAGGGGAGACAAGAGACCCAGTACTTC.

This clonotype was seen ten or more times. This chain links TRBV19 with TRBJ1-1; no firm D call. Between the trimmed V and J ends, which lost 7 bases and 6 bases, there was a span of 21 bases. Germline V lookup: CDR1 LNHDA, CDR2 SQIVND (reference sequence). The CDR3 consists of 15 residues. The CDR3 region is CASTTGGLGGAEAFF. In DNA form, the CDR3 reads TGTGCCAGTACCACCGGAGGCTTAGGAGGCGCTGAAGCTTTCTTT.

The chain links TRBV6-5 to TRBJ2-2; D gene unclear. This CDR3 comprises 17 residues. Germline V gene lookup returns CDR1 MNHEY and CDR2 SVGAGI. Trimming took off 0 bases at V and 5 bases at J, with 16 bases between the two ends. CDR3 in DNA: TGTGCCAGCAGTTACTCCTCCAAACCCCGCGGAACCGGGGAGCTGTTTTTT. Its protein product is CASSYSSKPRGTGELFF.

This clonotype was recorded many times. The chain carries TRBV11-2 and TRBJ2-1; 9 bases align to TRBD1. Trimming cost V 6 bases and J 5 bases; bases outside gene matches: 8. The CDR3 is 15 amino acids. Looked up from germline, CDR1 is SGHAT and CDR2 is FQNNGV. Here the CDR3 DNA reads TGTGCCAGCAGATATCCCGGGACAGGGCACAATGAGCAGTTCTTC. This translates into CASRYPGTGHNEQFF.

This clonotype appeared a few times. The chain links TRBV18 to TRBJ2-2; D not resolved. The CDR3 sequence is 12 residues long. V lost 3 bases, J lost 7 bases, and 6 bases lay in between. The germline V gene has CDR1 KGHSH and CDR2 LQKENI. This CDR3 reads CASSPRDGELFF. The CDR3 DNA follows: TGTGCCAGCTCACCTAGGGACGGGGAGCTGTTTTTT. The complete variable domain, with remaining parts taken from reference TRBV18 and TRBJ2-2, reads NAGVMQNPRHLVRRRGQEARLRCSPMKGHSHVYWYRQLPEEGLKFMVYLQKENIIDESGMPKERFSAEFPKEGPSILRIQQVVRGDSAAYFCASSPRDGELFFGEGSRLTVL.

This clonotype has just a few counts. The chain is built from TRBV19 and TRBJ1-3; D not certain. V shed 5 bases and J shed 0 bases, with 20 bases lying between them. Per germline, CDR1 LNHDA and CDR2 SQIVND (reference sequence). This CDR3 comprises 18 residues. The CDR3 region is CASSGRQAALPSGNTIYF. Written as DNA, the CDR3 is TGTGCCAGTAGTGGGCGGCAGGCCGCACTCCCCTCTGGAAACACCATATATTTT.

In DNA, the CDR3 is TGTGCCAGCAGCGTCACAGGGCGGCACACCTTC. Translation: CASSVTGRHTF. This chain connects TRBV9 to TRBJ1-2, with D perhaps matching TRBD1 (6 bases). V gave up 2 bases and J gave up 12 bases, with 11 bases separating them. The CDR3 is 11 amino acids. Germline lookup yields CDR1 SGDLS and CDR2 YYNGEE.

This clonotype was detected only a few times. This chain connects TRBV5-1 to TRBJ2-7; D possibly corresponds to TRBD1 (5 bases). V lost 4 bases, J lost 0 bases, and 17 bases lay in between. There are 16 residues in the CDR3. Looked up from germline, CDR1 is SGHRS and CDR2 is YFSETQ. The CDR3 is CASSLSPDTSSYEQYF. The CDR3 DNA is TGCGCCAGCAGCCTATCCCCGGACACATCCTCCTACGAGCAGTACTTC.

There are a few counts of this clonotype. Given a much more abundant clone one base away, this may be a read error. The chain joins TRBV7-8 to TRBJ2-1, with D possibly called TRBD1 or TRBD2 (5 bases each). This CDR3 contains 17 residues. CDR1 and CDR2 (germline): SGHVS, FQNEAQ. V lost 3 bases to trimming and J lost 2 bases, with 17 bases between them. This CDR3 reads CASSFRGMGVPYNEQFF. The CDR3 region has the DNA TGTGCCAGCAGCTTCCGGGGCATGGGGGTGCCCTACAATGAGCAGTTCTTC.

This clonotype was observed at least ten times. J is TRBJ1-2 and V is TRBV7-9, with 8 bases aligning to TRBD1. Trimming at V came to 5 bases and at J to 0 bases, leaving 8 bases not matched to a gene. Germline CDR1 reads SEHNR; CDR2 reads FQNEAQ (reference sequence). The CDR3 spans 16 residues. CDR3 DNA sequence: TGTGCCAGCAGCACCCGGACAGGGCAGTCTAACTATGGCTACACCTTC. This gives the protein CASSTRTGQSNYGYTF.

This clonotype was seen ten or more times. The rearrangement links TRBV29-1 to TRBJ1-6, with TRBD1 matching over 7 bases. The CDR3 length is 15 residues. J gave up 10 bases and V 6 bases, and 15 bases lay outside the gene matches. CDR1 and CDR2 (germline): SQVTM, ANQGSEA. The CDR3 DNA reads as TGCAGCGTGAAGTCTGGGACAGACGCAGCATCACCCCTCCACTTT. It encodes CSVKSGTDAASPLHF.

V gene TRBV6-4 combines with J gene TRBJ2-3; TRBD2 might be the D (5 bases). Trimming removed 6 bases from V and 1 base from J, with 14 bases in between. This CDR3 has 15 residues. Germline CDR1 reads MRHNA; CDR2 reads SNTAGT. In nucleotides, the CDR3 is TGTGCCAGCAGGCTTGCCTGGCGGGGCACAGATACGCAGTATTTT. This gives the protein CASRLAWRGTDTQYF.

Ten or more counts support this clonotype. The gene calls are TRBV9 and TRBJ2-3, with 9 bases lining up with TRBD1. Germline CDR1 SGDLS, CDR2 YYNGEE. This CDR3 comprises 14 residues. Germline trimming cut 2 bases from V and 4 bases from J; bases unmatched to any gene: 2. Here the CDR3 reads CASSVGQGPDTQYF. For the CDR3, the DNA is TGTGCCAGCAGCGTGGGACAGGGCCCAGATACGCAGTATTTT.

This clonotype was found many times. The chain recombines TRBV30 with TRBJ2-1, with TRBD2 matching 7 bases. The germline CDR1 and CDR2 sequences are GTSNPN and SVGIG (reference sequence). V dropped 5 bases and J dropped 12; count of bases not matched to a gene: 10. The CDR3 has 12 residues. This CDR3 is CAWGGGSPGQFF. DNA for the CDR3: TGTGCCTGGGGGGGGGGGAGTCCGGGGCAGTTCTTC.

This rearrangement joins TRBV5-8 to TRBJ2-3; D gene unclear. In germline, CDR1 is SGHTS, CDR2 YDEGEE. V lost 2 bases, J lost 7 bases, and 14 bases lay in between. The CDR3 is made up of 14 amino acids. CDR3 protein: CASSLDGLSHTQYF. In nucleotides, the CDR3 is TGTGCCAGCAGCTTAGATGGCCTGTCTCATACGCAGTATTTT.